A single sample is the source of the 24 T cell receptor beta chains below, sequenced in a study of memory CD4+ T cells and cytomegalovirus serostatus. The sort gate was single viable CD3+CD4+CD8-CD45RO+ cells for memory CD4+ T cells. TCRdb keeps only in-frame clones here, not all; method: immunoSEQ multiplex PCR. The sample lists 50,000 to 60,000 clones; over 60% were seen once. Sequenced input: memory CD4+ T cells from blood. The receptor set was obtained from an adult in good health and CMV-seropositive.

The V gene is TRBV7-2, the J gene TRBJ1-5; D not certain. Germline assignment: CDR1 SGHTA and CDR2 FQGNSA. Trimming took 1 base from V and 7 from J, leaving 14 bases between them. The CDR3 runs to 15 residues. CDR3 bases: TGTGCCAGCAGCTTAGAACCGGGCTTGGGGCAGCCCCAGCATTTT. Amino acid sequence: CASSLEPGLGQPQHF.

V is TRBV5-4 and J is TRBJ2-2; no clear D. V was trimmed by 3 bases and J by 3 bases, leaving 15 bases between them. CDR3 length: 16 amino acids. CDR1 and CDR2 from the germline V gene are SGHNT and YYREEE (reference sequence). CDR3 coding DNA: TGTGCCAGCAGCTCAATCGACGCTATGGACACCGGGGAGCTGTTTTTT. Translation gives CASSSIDAMDTGELFF.

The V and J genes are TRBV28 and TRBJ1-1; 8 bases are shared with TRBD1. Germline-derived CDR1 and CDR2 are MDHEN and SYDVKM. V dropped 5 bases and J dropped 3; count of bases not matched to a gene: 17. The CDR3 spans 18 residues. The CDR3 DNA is TGTGCCAGCAGTGGTGTCGTGGCAGGGGGCTCGGGAGACACTGAAGCTTTCTTT. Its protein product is CASSGVVAGGSGDTEAFF.

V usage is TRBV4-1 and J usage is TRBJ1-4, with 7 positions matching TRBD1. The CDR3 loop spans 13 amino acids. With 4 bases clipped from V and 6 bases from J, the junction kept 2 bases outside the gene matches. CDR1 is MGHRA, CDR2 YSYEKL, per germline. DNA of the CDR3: TGCGCCAGCAGCCGGGACAGATATGAAAAACTGTTTTTT. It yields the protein CASSRDRYEKLFF.

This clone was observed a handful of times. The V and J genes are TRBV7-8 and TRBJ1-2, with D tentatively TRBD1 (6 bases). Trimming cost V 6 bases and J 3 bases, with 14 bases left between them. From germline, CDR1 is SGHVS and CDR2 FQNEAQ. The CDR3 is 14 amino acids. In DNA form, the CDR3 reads TGTGCCAGCAGGCCAAACAGGGCCGACTATGGCTACACCTTC. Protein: CASRPNRADYGYTF.

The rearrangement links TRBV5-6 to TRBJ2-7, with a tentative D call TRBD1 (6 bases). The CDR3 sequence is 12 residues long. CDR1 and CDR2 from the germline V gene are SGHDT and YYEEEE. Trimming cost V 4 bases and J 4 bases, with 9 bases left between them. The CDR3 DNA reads TGTGCCAGCAGCCGGACAGATTACGAGCAGTACTTC. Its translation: CASSRTDYEQYF. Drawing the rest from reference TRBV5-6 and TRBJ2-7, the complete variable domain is DAGVTQSPTHLIKTRGQQVTLRCSPKSGHDTVSWYQQALGQGPQFIFQYYEEEERQRGNFPDRFSGHQFPNYSSELNVNALLLGDSALYLCASSRTDYEQYFGPGTRLTVT.

The CDR3 DNA sequence: TGTGCCAGCAGTACAGGGTTCGGGTCATATGGCTACACCTTC. Its protein product is CASSTGFGSYGYTF. The chain has TRBV2 and TRBJ1-2; TRBD1 might be the D (6 bases). Per the germline V gene, CDR1 is SNHLY and CDR2 is FYNNEI. Trimming took 5 bases from V and 5 from J, leaving 15 bases between them. The length of the CDR3 is 14 residues.

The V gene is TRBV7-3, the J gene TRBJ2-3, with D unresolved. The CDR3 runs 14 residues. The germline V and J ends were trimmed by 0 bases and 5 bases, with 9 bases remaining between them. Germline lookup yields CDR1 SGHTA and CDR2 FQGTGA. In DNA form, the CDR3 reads TGTGCCAGCAGCTTAACACGGTCGGGAGATACGCAGTATTTT. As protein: CASSLTRSGDTQYF. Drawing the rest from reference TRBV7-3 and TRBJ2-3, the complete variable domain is GAGVSQTPSNKVTEKGKYVELRCDPISGHTALYWYRQSLGQGPEFLIYFQGTGAADDSGLPNDRFFAVRPEGSVSTLKIQRTERGDSAVYLCASSLTRSGDTQYFGPGTRLTVL.

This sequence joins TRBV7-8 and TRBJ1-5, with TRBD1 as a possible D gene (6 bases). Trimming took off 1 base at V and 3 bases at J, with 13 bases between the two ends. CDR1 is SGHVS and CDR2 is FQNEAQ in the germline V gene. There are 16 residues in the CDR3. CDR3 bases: TGTGCCAGCAGCTTAGAGGGAGGGGGTTTCAATCAGCCCCAGCATTTT. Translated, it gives CASSLEGGGFNQPQHF. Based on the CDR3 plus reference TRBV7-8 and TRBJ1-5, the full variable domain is GAGVSQSPRYKVAKRGQDVALRCDPISGHVSLFWYQQALGQGPEFLTYFQNEAQLDKSGLPSDRFFAERPEGSVSTLKIQRTQQEDSAVYLCASSLEGGGFNQPQHFGDGTRLSIL.

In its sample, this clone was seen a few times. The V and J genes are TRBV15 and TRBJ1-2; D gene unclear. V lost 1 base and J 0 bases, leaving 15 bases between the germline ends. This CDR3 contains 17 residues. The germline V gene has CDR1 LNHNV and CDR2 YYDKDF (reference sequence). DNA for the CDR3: TGTGCCACCAGCAGAGCATCTGTACAGTCTCCTAACTATGGCTACACCTTC. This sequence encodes CATSRASVQSPNYGYTF. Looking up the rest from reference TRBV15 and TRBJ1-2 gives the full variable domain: DAMVIQNPRYQVTQFGKPVTLSCSQTLNHNVMYWYQQKSSQAPKLLFHYYDKDFNNEADTPDNFQSRRPNTSFCFLDIRSPGLGDTAMYLCATSRASVQSPNYGYTFGSGTRLTVV.

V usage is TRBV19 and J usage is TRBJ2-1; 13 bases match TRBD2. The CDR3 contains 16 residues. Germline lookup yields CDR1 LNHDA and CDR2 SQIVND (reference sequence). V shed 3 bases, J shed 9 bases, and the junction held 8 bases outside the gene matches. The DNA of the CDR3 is TGTGCCAGTAGTATCGAGGCGACTAGCGGGAGGCCTGAGCAGTTCTTC. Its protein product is CASSIEATSGRPEQFF.

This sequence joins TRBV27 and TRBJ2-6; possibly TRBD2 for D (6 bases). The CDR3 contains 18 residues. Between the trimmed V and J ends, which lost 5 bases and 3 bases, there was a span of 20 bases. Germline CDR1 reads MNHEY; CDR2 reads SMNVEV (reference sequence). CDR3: CASSPTDWGTGGANVLTF. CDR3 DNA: TGTGCCAGCAGTCCCACGGATTGGGGGACTGGTGGGGCCAACGTCCTGACTTTC.

CDR3 protein: CASGLVENRNEQFF. The DNA for the CDR3 is TGTGCTAGTGGTTTGGTCGAAAACAGAAACGAGCAGTTCTTC. This chain links TRBV12-5 with TRBJ2-1; D is unclear. V gave up 0 bases and J gave up 10 bases, with 13 bases separating them. CDR1 and CDR2 (germline): LGHNT, FRNRAP. The CDR3 is 14 amino acids.

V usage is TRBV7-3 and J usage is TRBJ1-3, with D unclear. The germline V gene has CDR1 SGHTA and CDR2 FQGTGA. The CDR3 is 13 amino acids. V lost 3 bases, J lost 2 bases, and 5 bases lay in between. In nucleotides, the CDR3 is TGTGCCAGCAGCTTCGGTACTGGAAACACCATATATTTT. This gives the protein CASSFGTGNTIYF.

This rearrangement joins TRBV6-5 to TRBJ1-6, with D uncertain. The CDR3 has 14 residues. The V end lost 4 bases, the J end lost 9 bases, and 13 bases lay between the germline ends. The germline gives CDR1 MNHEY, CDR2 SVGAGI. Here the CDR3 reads CASSSTWTSSPLHF. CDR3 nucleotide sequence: TGTGCCAGCAGTTCTACGTGGACGAGTTCACCCCTCCACTTT.

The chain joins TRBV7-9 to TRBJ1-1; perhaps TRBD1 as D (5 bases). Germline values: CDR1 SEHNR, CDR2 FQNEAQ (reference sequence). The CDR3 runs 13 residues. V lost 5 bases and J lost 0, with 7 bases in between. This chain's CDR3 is CASSQTVNTEAFF. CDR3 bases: TGTGCCAGCAGCCAGACAGTGAACACTGAAGCTTTCTTT.

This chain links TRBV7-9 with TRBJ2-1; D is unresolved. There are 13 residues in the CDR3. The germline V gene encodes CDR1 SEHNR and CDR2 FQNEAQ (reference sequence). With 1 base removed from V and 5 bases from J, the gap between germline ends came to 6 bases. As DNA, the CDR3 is TGTGCCAGCAGCTTAGAGGGCAACAATGAGCAGTTCTTC. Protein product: CASSLEGNNEQFF.

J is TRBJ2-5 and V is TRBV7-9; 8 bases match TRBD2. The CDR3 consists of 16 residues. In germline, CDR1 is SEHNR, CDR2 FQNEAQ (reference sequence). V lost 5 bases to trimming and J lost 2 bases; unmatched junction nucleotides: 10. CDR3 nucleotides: TGTGCCAGCAGCCCCGACGGCGGGGGGCAACAAGAGACCCAGTACTTC. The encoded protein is CASSPDGGGQQETQYF. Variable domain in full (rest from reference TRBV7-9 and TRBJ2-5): DTGVSQNPRHKITKRGQNVTFRCDPISEHNRLYWYRQTLGQGPEFLTYFQNEAQLEKSRLLSDRFSAERPKGSFSTLEIQRTEQGDSAMYLCASSPDGGGQQETQYFGPGTRLLVL.

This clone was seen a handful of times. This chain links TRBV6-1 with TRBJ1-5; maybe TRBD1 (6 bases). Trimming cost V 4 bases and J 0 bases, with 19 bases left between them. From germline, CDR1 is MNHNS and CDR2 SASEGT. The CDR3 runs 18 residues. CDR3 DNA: TGTGCCAGCAGTGTAGAGGTTGGTCGGGGGCGTAGCAATCAGCCCCAGCATTTT. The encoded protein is CASSVEVGRGRSNQPQHF.

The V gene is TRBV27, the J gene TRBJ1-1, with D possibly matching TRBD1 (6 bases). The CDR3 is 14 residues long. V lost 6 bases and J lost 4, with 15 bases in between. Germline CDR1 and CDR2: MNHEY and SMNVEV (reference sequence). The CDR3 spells CASSYLGGTTEAFF. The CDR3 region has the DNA TGTGCCAGCAGCTATTTAGGGGGTACCACTGAAGCTTTCTTT.

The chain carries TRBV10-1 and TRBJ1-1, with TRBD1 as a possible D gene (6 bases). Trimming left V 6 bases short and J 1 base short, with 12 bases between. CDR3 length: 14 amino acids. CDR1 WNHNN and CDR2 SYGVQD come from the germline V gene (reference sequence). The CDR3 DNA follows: TGCGCCAGCAGATTGACAGGCAAGAACACTGAAGCTTTCTTT. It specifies CASRLTGKNTEAFF.

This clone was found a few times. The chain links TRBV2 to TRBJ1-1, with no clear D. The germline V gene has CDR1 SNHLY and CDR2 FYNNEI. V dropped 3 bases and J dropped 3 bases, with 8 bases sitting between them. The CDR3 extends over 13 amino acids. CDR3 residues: CASSEGIYTEAFF. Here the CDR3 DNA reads TGTGCCAGCAGTGAGGGGATTTACACTGAAGCTTTCTTT.

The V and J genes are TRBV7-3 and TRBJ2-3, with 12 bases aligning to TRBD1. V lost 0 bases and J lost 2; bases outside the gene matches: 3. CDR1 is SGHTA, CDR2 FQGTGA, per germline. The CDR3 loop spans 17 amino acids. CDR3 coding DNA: TGTGCCAGCAGCTTAACAGGGACAGGGGGCCCCACAGATACGCAGTATTTT. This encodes CASSLTGTGGPTDTQYF.

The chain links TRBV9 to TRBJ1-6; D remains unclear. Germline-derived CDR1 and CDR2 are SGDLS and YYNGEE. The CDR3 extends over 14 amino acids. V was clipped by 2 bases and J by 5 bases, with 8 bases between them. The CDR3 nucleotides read TGTGCCAGCAGCGTCTCCCCACATAATTCACCCCTCCACTTT. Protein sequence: CASSVSPHNSPLHF. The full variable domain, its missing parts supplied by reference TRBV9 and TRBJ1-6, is DSGVTQTPKHLITATGQRVTLRCSPRSGDLSVYWYQQSLDQGLQFLIQYYNGEERAKGNILERFSAQQFPDLHSELNLSSLELGDSALYFCASSVSPHNSPLHFGNGTRLTVT.